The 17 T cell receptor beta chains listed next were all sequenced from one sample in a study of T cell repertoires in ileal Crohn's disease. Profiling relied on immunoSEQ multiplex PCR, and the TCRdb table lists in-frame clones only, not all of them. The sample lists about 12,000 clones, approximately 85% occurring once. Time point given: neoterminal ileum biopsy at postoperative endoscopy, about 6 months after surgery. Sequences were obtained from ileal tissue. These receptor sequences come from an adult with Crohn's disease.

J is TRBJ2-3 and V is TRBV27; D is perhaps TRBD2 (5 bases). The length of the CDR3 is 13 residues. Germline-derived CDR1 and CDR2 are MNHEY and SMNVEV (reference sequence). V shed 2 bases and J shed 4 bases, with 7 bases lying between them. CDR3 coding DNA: TGTGCCAGCAGTTTAGCGGGCGCAGATACGCAGTATTTT. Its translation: CASSLAGADTQYF.

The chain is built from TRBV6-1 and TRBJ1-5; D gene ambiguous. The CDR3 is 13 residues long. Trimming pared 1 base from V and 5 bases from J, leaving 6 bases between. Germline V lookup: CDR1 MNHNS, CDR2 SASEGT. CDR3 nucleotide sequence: TGTGCCAGCAGTGAAGGGGCCTATCAGCCCCAGCATTTT. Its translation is CASSEGAYQPQHF.

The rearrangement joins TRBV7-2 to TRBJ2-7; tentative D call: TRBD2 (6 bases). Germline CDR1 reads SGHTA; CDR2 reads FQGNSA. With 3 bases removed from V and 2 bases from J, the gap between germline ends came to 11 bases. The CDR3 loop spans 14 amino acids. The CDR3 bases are TGTGCCAGCAGCTTCAGCCGGGGGACCTACGAGCAGTACTTC. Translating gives CASSFSRGTYEQYF.

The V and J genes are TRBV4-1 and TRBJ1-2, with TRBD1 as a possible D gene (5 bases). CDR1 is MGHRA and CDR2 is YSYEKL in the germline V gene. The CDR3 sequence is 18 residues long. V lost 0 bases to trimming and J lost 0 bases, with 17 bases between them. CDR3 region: CASSQDLVAGLANYGYTF. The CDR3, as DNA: TGCGCCAGCAGCCAAGATCTTGTGGCAGGGCTAGCTAACTATGGCTACACCTTC.

CDR3 amino acids: CASSQGVAGNTIYF. CDR3 nucleotide sequence: TGTGCCAGCAGCCAAGGGGTAGCTGGAAACACCATATATTTT. The rearrangement uses TRBV2 and TRBJ1-3; D perhaps matches TRBD1 (5 bases). The CDR3 sequence is 14 residues long. V lost 6 bases and J lost 2, with 11 bases in between. Germline loops: CDR1 SNHLY, CDR2 FYNNEI. The full variable domain, in which reference TRBV2 and TRBJ1-3 provide the parts outside the CDR3, is EPEVTQTPSHQVTQMGQEVILRCVPISNHLYFYWYRQILGQKVEFLVSFYNNEISEKSEIFDDQFSVERPDGSNFTLKIRSTKLEDSAMYFCASSQGVAGNTIYFGEGSWLTVV.

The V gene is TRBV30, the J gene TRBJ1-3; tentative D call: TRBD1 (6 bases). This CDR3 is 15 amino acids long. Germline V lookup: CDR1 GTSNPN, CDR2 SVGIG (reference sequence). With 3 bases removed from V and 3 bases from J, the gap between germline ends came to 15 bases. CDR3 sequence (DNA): TGTGCCTGGAGCGGGGGGCAGCTCGTTGGAAACACCATATATTTT. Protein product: CAWSGGQLVGNTIYF.

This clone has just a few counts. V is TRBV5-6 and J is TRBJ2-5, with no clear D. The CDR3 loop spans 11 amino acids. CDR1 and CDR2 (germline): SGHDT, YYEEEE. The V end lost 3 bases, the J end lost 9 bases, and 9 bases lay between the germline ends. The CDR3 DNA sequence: TGTGCCAGCAGCTCCTTTCAGGCCCAGTACTTC. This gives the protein CASSSFQAQYF.

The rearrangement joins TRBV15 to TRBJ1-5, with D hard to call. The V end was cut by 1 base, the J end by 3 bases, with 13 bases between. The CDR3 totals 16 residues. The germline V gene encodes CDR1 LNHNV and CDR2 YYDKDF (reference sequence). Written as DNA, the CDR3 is TGTGCCACCAGCAGAGCAGTTGGCAGTTCCAATCAGCCCCAGCATTTT. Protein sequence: CATSRAVGSSNQPQHF.

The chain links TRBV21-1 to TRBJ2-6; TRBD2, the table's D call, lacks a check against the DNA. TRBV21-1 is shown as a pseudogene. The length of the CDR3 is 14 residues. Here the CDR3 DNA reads TGTGCCAGCGTGACTCTTAGTGGGGCCAACGTCCTGACTTTC. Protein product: CASVTLSGANVLTF.

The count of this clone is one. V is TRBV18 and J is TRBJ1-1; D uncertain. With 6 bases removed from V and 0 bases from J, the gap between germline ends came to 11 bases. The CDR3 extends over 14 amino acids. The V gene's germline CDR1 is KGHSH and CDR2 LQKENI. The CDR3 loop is CASSLTSMNTEAFF. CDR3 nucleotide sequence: TGTGCCAGCTCCCTAACTTCAATGAACACTGAAGCTTTCTTT.

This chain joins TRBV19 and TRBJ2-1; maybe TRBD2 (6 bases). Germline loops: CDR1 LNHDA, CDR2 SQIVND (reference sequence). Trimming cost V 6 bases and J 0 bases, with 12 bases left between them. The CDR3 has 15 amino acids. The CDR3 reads CASRAGRSSYNEQFF. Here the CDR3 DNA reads TGTGCCAGTAGGGCGGGACGAAGCTCCTACAATGAGCAGTTCTTC.

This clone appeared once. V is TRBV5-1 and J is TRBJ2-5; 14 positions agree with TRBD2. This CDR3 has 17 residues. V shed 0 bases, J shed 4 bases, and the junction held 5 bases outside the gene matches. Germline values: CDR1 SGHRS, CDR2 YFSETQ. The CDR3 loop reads CASSLVGLAGEGETQYF. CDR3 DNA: TGCGCCAGCAGCTTGGTGGGACTAGCGGGGGAGGGAGAGACCCAGTACTTC.

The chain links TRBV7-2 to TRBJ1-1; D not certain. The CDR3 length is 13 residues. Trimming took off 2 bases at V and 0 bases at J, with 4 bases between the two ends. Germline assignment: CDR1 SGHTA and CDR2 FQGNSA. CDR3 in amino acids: CASSLYMNTEAFF. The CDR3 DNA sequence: TGTGCCAGCAGCTTATACATGAACACTGAAGCTTTCTTT.

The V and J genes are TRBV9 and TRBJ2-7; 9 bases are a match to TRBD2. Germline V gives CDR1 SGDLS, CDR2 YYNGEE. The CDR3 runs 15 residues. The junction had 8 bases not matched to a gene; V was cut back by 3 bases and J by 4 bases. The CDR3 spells CASSAQSSGDYEQYF. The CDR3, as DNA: TGTGCCAGCAGCGCACAGTCTAGCGGGGATTACGAGCAGTACTTC.

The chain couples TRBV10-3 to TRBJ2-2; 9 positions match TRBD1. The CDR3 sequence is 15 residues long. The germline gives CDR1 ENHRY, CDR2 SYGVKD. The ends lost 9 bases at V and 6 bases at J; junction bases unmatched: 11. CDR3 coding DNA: TGTGCCATTTCACCGGGACAGGGTATCGCCGGGGAGCTGTTTTTT. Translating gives CAISPGQGIAGELFF.

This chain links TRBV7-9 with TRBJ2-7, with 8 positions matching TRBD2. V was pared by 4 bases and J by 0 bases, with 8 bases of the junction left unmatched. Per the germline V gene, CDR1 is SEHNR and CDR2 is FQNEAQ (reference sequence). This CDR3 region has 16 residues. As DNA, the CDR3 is TGTGCCAGCAGCTCCACAAGGGGGACTAGCTCCTACGAGCAGTACTTC. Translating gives CASSSTRGTSSYEQYF.

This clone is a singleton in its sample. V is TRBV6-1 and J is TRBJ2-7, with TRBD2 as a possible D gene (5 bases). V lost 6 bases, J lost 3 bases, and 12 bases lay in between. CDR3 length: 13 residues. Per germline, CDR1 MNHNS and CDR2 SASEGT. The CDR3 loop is CASSPGIYYEQYF. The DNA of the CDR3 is TGTGCCAGCAGCCCCGGGATCTACTACGAGCAGTACTTC.